The entry that follows covers one T cell receptor (beta chain) sequence. This entry belongs to a study of blood T cell repertoires in COVID-19. Study as a whole: Samples of COVID-19 (acute and convalescent) were obtained from the United States, Italy and Spain.

The assay was immunoSEQ multiplex PCR, and TCRdb's table has in-frame clones only and misses some. Among around 360,000 clones, roughly 84% were seen once, and the ten largest hold almost 3%. Participants spanned ages about 18 to 95 years and resided in 20 to 30 US areas. All recovered Cohort 3 donors got two negative PCRs, got clearance, or saw symptom resolution. The CDR3 sequence is 16 residues long. Losses at the gene ends were 7 bases for V and 3 bases for J; bases not matched to a gene: 13. Germline CDR1 reads SGHNT; CDR2 reads YYREEE (reference sequence). Sequenced input: PBMCs or T cells enriched from blood (not recorded which). The TCR originated in a woman younger than 45 who had recovered from COVID-19. The gene calls are TRBV5-4 and TRBJ2-3, with 8 bases that match TRBD2. The CDR3 spells CASPHPPAGETDTQYF. The CDR3 region has the DNA TGTGCCAGCCCCCACCCACCAGCGGGAGAGACAGATACGCAGTATTTT. Combining the CDR3 with reference TRBV5-4 and TRBJ2-3 gives the whole variable domain ETGVTQSPTHLIKTRGQQVTLRCSSQSGHNTVSWYQQALGQGPQFIFQYYREEENGRGNFPPRFSGLQFPNYSSELNVNALELDDSALYLCASPHPPAGETDTQYFGPGTRLTVL.